This T cell receptor beta chain is from a study of Graves' ophthalmopathy and Graves' hyperthyroidism. Study-level findings and limits: Ophthalmopathy could be told apart from stable hyperthyroidism by a 13-signature model (about 89% sensitivity, roughly 81% specificity).

Germline CDR1 SEHNR, CDR2 FQNEAQ (reference sequence). There are 13 residues in the CDR3. Trimming stripped 7 bases from V and 7 bases from J, with 17 bases between. No donor had other autoimmune disease, uncontrolled infection, pregnancy or lactation. A word on this clonotype: What it recognizes is unknown.

From RNA, the CDR3 regions of TCR beta chains were amplified and sequenced. The workflow started with a first-round RT-PCR run with HTBI primers and then moved on to a second-round multiplex PCR. TCRdb re-derived calls from the multiplex PCR reads in MiXCR, one entry per CDR3 protein. This sample has around 660,000 distinct CDR3 sequences, with 35% to 45% found just once. This sequence originates from an adult man with Graves' ophthalmopathy. The sample was peripheral blood. The chain combines TRBV7-9 with TRBJ2-7; D is undetermined. The CDR3 loop reads CASTMKALGEQYF. DNA of the CDR3: TGTGCCAGCACTATGAAGGCTTTAGGGGAGCAGTACTTC.